This T cell receptor beta chain is drawn from a study of tumor-infiltrating lymphocytes in oesophageal squamous cell carcinoma (dated by TCRdb to the mid-2010s). The cysteine opens and the phenylalanine closes a CDR3 of 16 amino acids. The sequence is cut down to CDR3 DNA, 48 bases in frame from base 1. Taken from the germline V gene, the CDR1 and CDR2 loops are MDHEN and SYDVKM. For this clonotype: Its cognate antigen has yet to be identified. Per-base quality was not reported, and no clone a single base away is much larger than it.

The library was generated by PCR. TCRdb records Illumina HiSeq 2000 as the sequencer. TCRdb took the public reads, trimmed them with fastp at Q25, ran MiXCR for clone calling and kept in-frame beta chains. Each CDR3 protein appears once, grouped with its most common genes and DNA. The sample table records 9,500 to 13,000 distinct CDR3 sequences; approximately 62% of these occur just once. The top ten clones comprise about 33% of the sample. Sequencing input: esophageal tumor tissue. This receptor was identified in a male donor with esophageal squamous cell carcinoma. The chain is made from TRBV28 and TRBJ1-4; 14 bases in between match TRBD2. With the DNA end fitting TRBJ2-3 better, the J assignment may be wrong. DNA sequence: TGTGCCAGCAGTTCGACTAGCGGGAGGGAGGCAGATACGCAGTATTTT. It encodes CASSSTSGREADTQYF.